This entry concerns a single T cell receptor (beta chain). The use of a sample-barcoded 5' primer and a J-beta primer mix characterized a second PCR of roughly 6 to 11 cycles. One entry per CDR3 protein results from TCRdb running MiXCR on the 5' RACE reads. The sample has approximately 700,000 distinct CDR3 sequences, about 32% seen once. The authors extracted at least 6 micrograms of total RNA per sample. This entry comes from a study of blood T cells in healthy people across ages. Germline V gene sequence: CDR1 SEHNR, CDR2 FQNEAQ (reference sequence). The ends lost 4 bases at V and 7 bases at J; junction bases unmatched: 7. The CDR3 sequence is 15 residues long.

The receptor comes from an elderly woman in good health. The chain uses TRBV7-9 and TRBJ2-1; 10 bases are shared with TRBD1. Sequenced sample: blood. The CDR3 is CASSSPGQGFNEQFF. CDR3 in DNA: TGTGCCAGCAGCTCGCCGGGACAGGGGTTTAATGAGCAGTTCTTC.